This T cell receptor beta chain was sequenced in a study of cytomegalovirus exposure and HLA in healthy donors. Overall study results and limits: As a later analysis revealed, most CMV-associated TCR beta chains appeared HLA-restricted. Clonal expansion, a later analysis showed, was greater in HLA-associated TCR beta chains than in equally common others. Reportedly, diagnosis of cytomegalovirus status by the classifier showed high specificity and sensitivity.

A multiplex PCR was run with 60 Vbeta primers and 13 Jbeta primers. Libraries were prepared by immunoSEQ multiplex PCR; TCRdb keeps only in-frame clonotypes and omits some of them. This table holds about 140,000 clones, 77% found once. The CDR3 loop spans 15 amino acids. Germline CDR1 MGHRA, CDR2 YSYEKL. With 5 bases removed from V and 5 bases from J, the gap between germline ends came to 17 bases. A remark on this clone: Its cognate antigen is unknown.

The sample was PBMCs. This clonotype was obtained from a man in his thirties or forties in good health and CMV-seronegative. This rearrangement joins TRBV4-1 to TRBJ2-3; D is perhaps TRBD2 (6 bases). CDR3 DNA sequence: TGCGCCAGCAGCAATCCGGCGGGGACCGGAGATACGCAGTATTTT. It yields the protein CASSNPAGTGDTQYF.